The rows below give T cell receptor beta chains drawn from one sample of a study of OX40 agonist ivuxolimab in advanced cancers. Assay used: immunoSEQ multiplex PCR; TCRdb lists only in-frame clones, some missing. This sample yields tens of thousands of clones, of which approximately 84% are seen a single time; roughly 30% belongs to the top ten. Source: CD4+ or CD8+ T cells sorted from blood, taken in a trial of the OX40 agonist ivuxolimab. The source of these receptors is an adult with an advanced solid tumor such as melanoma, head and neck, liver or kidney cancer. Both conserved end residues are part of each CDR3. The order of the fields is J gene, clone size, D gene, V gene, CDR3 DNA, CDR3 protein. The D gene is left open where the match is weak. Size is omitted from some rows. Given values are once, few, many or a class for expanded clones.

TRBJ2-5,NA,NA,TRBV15,TGTGCCACCAGTTCCCAGGGGACCTCGGGGGAGACCCAGTACTTC,CATSSQGTSGETQYF
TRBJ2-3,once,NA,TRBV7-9,TGTGCCAGCAGCTTCCGAGGGGCGACCACAGATACGCAGTATTTT,CASSFRGATTDTQYF
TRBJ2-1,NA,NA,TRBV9,TGTGCCAGCAGCCAGCCCCAGGGATCGAGGGAGCAGTTCTTC,CASSQPQGSREQFF
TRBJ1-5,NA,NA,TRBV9,TGTGCCAGCAGCGCGGGCGGGGCAATTCAGCCCCAGCATTTT,CASSAGGAIQPQHF
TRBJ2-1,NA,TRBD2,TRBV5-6,TGTGCCAGCAGCATATCTGGGCGGGGGACCTCTAGGAATGAGCAGTTCTTC,CASSISGRGTSRNEQFF
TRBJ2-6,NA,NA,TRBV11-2,TGTGCCAGCAGCCCCCCTCCTTGGGGAGAAGGGGCCAACGTCCTGACTTTC,CASSPPPWGEGANVLTF
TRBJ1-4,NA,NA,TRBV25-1,TGTGCCAGCAGTGAATCAGGGTCGGGGGAAAAACTGTTTTTT,CASSESGSGEKLFF
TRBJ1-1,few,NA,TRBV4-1,TGCGCCAGCAGCCAACGAACTTCAGGGGTTGAAGCTTTCTTT,CASSQRTSGVEAFF
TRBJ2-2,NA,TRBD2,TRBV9,TGTGCCAGCAGCGTAAGGGAGGGGAAAAATACCGGGGAGCTGTTTTTT,CASSVREGKNTGELFF
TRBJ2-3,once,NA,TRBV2,TGTGCCAGCAGGGCAGGGCCCGGGCAGTATTTT,CASRAGPGQYF
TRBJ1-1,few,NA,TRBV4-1,TGCGCCAGCAGCCAGAGGGAGGGCATGAACACTGAAGCTTTCTTT,CASSQREGMNTEAFF
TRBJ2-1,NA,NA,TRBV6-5,TGTGCCAGCAGACAGGGGGGGAATGAGCAGTTCTTC,CASRQGGNEQFF
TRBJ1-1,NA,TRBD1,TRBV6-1,TGTGCCAGCAGTGCTCGGACAGGGGTCACTGAAGCTTTCTTT,CASSARTGVTEAFF
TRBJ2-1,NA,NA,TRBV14,TGTGCCAGCAGCCGAGGCCTCGCCAATGAGCAGTTCTTC,CASSRGLANEQFF
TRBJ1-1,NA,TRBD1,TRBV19,TGTGCCAGTACCCCAATCCGGGACAGGGTCACTGAAGCTTTCTTT,CASTPIRDRVTEAFF
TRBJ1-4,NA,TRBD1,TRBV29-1,TGCAGCGTGGGACAGGGAGTCACGACTAATGAAAAACTGTTTTTT,CSVGQGVTTNEKLFF
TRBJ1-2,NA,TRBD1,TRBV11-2,TGTGCCAGCAGCCCTGGGACAGGGGGCGACTATGGCTACACCTTC,CASSPGTGGDYGYTF
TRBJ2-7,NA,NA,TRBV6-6,TGTGCCAGCAGTTACGCAGTCTACGAGCAGTACTTC,CASSYAVYEQYF
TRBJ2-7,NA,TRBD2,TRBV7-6,TGTGCCAGCAGCCCGGGTTCGGGACTAGCGCTGTCCTCCTACGAGCAGTACTTC,CASSPGSGLALSSYEQYF
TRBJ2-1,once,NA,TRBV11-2,TGTGCCAGCAGCTTAGGCGTAGGTAGGAGGGCTCCCGAATACAATGAGCAGTTCTTC,CASSLGVGRRAPEYNEQFF
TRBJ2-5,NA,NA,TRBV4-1,TGCGCCAGCAGCCAAGAGGTTATCCGGGGAGGAGTAGAGACCCAGTACTTC,CASSQEVIRGGVETQYF
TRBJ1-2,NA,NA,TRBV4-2,TGTGCCAGCAGCCAAACTTCCCCAGGGACCCAGTTTAGCTATGGCTACACCTTC,CASSQTSPGTQFSYGYTF
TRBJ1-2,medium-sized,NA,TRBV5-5,TGTGCCAGCAGCTTGGTAGGAGGGTCACCACACGGCTACACCTTC,CASSLVGGSPHGYTF
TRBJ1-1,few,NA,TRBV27,TGTGCCAGCCTATCGGGGGCGATGCACACTGAAGCTTTCTTT,CASLSGAMHTEAFF
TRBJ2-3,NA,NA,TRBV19,TGTGCCAGTAGTATATCTGCAGATACGCAGTATTTT,CASSISADTQYF
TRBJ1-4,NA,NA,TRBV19,TGTGCCAGTAGTATAGAGGTGGCGTCAACTAATGAAAAACTGTTTTTT,CASSIEVASTNEKLFF
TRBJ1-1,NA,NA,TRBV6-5,TGTGCCAGCAGTTACTCGGAGGGGATTGAAGCTTTCTTT,CASSYSEGIEAFF
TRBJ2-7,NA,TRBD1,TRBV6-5,TGTGCCAGCAGTTACGGTCAGGGGGTAGGATACGAGCAGTACTTC,CASSYGQGVGYEQYF
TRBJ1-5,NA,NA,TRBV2,TGTGCCAGCAGTGATGGCGGGAATAGCAATCAGCCCCAGCATTTT,CASSDGGNSNQPQHF
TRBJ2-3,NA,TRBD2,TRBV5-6,TGTGCCAGCAGCCCCTCTCCGGGGGGGCCCCCAGATACGCAGTATTTT,CASSPSPGGPPDTQYF
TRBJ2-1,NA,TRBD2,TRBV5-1,TGCGCCAGCAGCTTGGAGAGCGGGGGGGCTTACAATGAGCAGTTCTTC,CASSLESGGAYNEQFF
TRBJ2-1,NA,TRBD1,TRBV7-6,TGTGCCAGCAGTCAAACCAGGGGGCGCCCCTACAATGAGCAGTTCTTC,CASSQTRGRPYNEQFF
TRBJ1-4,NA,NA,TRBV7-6,TGTGCCAGCAGATCTATTATTAATGAAAAACTGTTTTTT,CASRSIINEKLFF
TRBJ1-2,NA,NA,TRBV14,TGTGCCAGCAGCACGGGCCCGTACTATGGCTACACCTTC,CASSTGPYYGYTF
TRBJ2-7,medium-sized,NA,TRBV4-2,TGTGCCAGCAGCCAAGATGGGAGACTCATGTACGAGCAGTACTTC,CASSQDGRLMYEQYF
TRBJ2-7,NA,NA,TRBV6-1,TGTGCCAGCAGTGAAGTTGTCAGCTACGAGCAGTACTTC,CASSEVVSYEQYF
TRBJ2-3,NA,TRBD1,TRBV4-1,TGCGCCAGCAGCCAGTTAGCCGGGACAGGGCCAGATACGCAGTATTTT,CASSQLAGTGPDTQYF
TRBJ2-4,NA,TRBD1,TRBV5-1,TGCGCCAGCAGGTCCATAGGGACAGGCCCCGCCAAAAACATTCAGTACTTC,CASRSIGTGPAKNIQYF
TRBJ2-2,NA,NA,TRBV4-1,TGCGCCAGCAGCCAGCCGATGAGGGGGGCGGTGGACACCGGGGAGCTGTTTTTT,CASSQPMRGAVDTGELFF
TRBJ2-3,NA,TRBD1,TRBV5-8,TGTGCCAGCAGCTCCGGGACAGGTAGCACAGATACGCAGTATTTT,CASSSGTGSTDTQYF
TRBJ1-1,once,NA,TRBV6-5,TGTGCCAGCAGTTACCCACCTGAAGCTTTCTTT,CASSYPPEAFF
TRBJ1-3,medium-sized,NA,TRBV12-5,TGTGCTCCCTCCCGACCGGGCCACTCGCCCGGAAACACCATATATTTT,CAPSRPGHSPGNTIYF